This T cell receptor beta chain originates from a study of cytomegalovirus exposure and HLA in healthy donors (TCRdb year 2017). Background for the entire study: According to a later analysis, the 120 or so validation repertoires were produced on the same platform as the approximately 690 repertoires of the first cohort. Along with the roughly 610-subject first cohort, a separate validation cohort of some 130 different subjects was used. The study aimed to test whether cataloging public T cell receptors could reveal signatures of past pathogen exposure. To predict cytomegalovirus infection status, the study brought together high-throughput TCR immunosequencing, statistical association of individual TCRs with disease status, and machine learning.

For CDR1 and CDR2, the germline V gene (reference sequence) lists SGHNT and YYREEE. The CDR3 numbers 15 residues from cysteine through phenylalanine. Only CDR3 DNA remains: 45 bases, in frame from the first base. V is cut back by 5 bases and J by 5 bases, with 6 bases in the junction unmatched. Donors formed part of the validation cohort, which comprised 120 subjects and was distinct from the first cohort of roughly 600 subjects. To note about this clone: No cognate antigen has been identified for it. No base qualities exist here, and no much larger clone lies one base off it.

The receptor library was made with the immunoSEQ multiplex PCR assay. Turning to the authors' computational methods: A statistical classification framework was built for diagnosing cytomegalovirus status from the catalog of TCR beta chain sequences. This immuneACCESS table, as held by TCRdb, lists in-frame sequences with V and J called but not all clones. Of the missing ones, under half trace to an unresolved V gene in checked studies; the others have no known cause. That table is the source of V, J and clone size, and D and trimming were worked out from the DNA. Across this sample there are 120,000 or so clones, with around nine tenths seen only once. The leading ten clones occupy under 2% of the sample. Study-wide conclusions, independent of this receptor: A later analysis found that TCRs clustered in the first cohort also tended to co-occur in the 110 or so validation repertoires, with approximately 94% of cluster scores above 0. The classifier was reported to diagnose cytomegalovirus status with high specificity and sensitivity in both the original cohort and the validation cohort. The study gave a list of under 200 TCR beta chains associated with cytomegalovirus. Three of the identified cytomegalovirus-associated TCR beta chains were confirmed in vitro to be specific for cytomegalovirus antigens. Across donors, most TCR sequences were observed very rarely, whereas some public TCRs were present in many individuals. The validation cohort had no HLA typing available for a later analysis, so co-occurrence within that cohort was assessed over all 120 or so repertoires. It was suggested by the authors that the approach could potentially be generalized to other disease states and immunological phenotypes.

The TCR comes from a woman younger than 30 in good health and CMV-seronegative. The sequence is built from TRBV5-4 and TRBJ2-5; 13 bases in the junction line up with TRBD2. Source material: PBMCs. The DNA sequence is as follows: TGTGCCAGCAGAGGGACTAGCGGGAATGATGAGACCCAGTACTTC. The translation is CASRGTSGNDETQYF.